This T cell receptor (beta chain) was profiled in a study of human T cells and chemical hapten exposure (dated by TCRdb to about 2021). Background on the whole study: For sensitization, 2% DPC in acetone was applied to an approximately 2 cm by approximately 2 cm area of upper inner arm skin. The libraries were sequenced as a pool, and the TCR yield per sample differed mostly because of small variations in library volumes within the pool. Blood samples were taken from patients before sensitization (week 0) and at 2, 6 and about 24 weeks after DPC sensitization. Throughout the study period of about 25 weeks, patients also received therapeutic DPC doses to the scalp every week. The study tracked peripheral blood TCR repertoire changes in vivo during primary and secondary sensitization to the hapten diphenylcyclopropenone (DPC) in alopecia patients. Patch testing was performed on the upper back with Finn chambers containing 0.01% DPC, and the patch tests were scored after 6 days according to International Contact Dermatitis Research Group standards. Alopecia areata with under or over 50% scalp involvement, alopecia totalis and alopecia universalis were represented in the patient cohort, which was mostly female. Twenty-nine alopecia patients provided blood for TCR sequencing at one to four time points (pre-sensitization, 2, 6 and 24 weeks).

Turning to this clonotype: No antigen is known for it. Base qualities were left out, and no much larger clone turns up one base away.

The time point label, read with the paper, signifies: patch test 2, 6 weeks after DPC sensitization. According to the study, the label for this sample's treatment or condition signals: therapeutic diphenylcyclopropenone sensitization with weekly scalp DPC. Blood at each patch-test visit was drawn before the patch test was applied. To be eligible, patients had to be aged 18 to 70, diagnosed with alopecia and judged suitable for DPC therapy, while pregnant patients were excluded. Total RNA was isolated from unfractionated whole blood collected in Tempus Blood RNA tubes. The method behind the library was RACE. Reads for this sample came from a NextSeq 500. Library preparation attached unique molecular identifiers to individual cDNA molecules for quantitative, reproducible TCR counting. Each blood RNA sample was used to sequence both TCR alpha and TCR beta chains. The study's own analysis went as follows. Samples had a median of 95,638 TCRs, with a range from roughly 20,000 to 690,600. V, J and CDR3 annotation of the TCR reads was carried out using the Decombinator software suite. To make PS versus PT1 abundance plots, every sample was subsampled to the same number of TCRs (28,000). Expanded TCRs were defined as absent before sensitization and observed at least eight times at the 2-week time point. The public reads were reanalyzed by TCRdb: fastp trimming at Q25, MiXCR alignment, in-frame beta chains only. Under each unique CDR3 protein, matching rows form one entry showing the most common genes and DNA. For this entry, the V and J calls and clone size follow TCRdb and not the study's own pipeline. Recorded for this sample are 42,000 or so distinct CDR3 sequences; around 10% of them occurred a single time. The top ten hold approximately 15% of the sample.

General conclusions and limits of the study: Repeated subsampling changed both the strength of the expansion versus patch-test correlation and the threshold at which that correlation became significant. Because every patient had alopecia, a presumed autoimmune disease, the patients' immune response might differ from that of healthy individuals. DPC sensitization did not change how many TCRs were above 1 in 1000 frequency, and no evidence was found of alterations in global repertoire structure. A positive correlation was found between the number of PT1 expanded TCRs and patch test score, with significance reached at thresholds 8, 16 and 32 but not 4. Expanded TCRs formed significantly more large CDR3 similarity clusters than pre-sensitization or healthy control sets, consistent with antigen-driven responses.

As encoded in the germline V gene, CDR1 is MNHEY while CDR2 is SVGEGT. V is cut by 4 bases and J by 5 bases, and the space between the germline ends is 15 bases. Measured from the cysteine to the valine, the CDR3 is 14 residues long. The DNA shown is the 42-base CDR3, in frame from base 1. This specimen consisted of whole blood, obtained in connection with sensitization to the hapten diphenylcyclopropenone (DPC). This receptor was identified in a middle-aged woman with alopecia areata. Some clones in this sample may be carry-over from other donors' samples. The chain was built from TRBV6-2 or TRBV6-3 and TRBJ2-7; the D segment could be TRBD1, given 5 matching bases. The CDR3 in this case is CASSSALPGHEQYV. The nucleotide sequence is TGTGCCAGCAGTTCCGCCTTACCAGGGCACGAGCAGTACGTC.